This T cell receptor (beta chain) was profiled in a study of vaccination and CD4 T cells after COVID-19. The germline V gene has CDR1 SGHTA and CDR2 FQGNSA. Trimming took 2 bases from V and 12 from J, leaving 17 bases between them. CDR3 size: 13 residues. The sample's treatment: approximately 11-day PBMC culture with coronavirus spike peptide pools or control peptides (ViraFEST assay). An unexposed donor provided the CD4+ T cells, which were collected before the COVID-19 pandemic (2011-2018). This clonotype appeared a few times. Its antigen is currently unknown. Sequenced with the Oncomine TCR Beta short-read assay was DNA taken from cultured CD4+ T cells. Via MiXCR, TCRdb re-called the PCR reads, giving one row per CDR3 protein. Of thousands of distinct CDR3 sequences listed, roughly 20% are singletons.

The chain combines TRBV7-2 with TRBJ2-7; unclear D gene. Material: CD4+ T cells from blood, cultured in vitro. This TCR came from a human donor in good health. This chain's CDR3 is CASSLTFGHGRYF. As DNA, the CDR3 is TGTGCCAGCAGCTTAACATTTGGCCACGGGCGGTACTTC.